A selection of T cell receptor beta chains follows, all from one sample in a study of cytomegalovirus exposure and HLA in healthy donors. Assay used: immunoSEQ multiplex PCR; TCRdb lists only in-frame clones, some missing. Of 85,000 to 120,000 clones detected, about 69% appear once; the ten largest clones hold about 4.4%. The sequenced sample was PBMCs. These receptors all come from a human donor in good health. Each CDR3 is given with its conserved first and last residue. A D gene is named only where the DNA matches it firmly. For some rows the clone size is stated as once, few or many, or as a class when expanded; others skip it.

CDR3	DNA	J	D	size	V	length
CSSSLIQGAIYF	TGTTCCAGCAGCTTGATACAAGGGGCCATATATTTT	TRBJ1-3	.	.	TRBV7-9	12
CASSDEAGGGEQYF	TGTGCCAGCAGTGATGAGGCGGGAGGCGGGGAGCAGTACTTC	TRBJ2-7	TRBD2	.	TRBV2	14
CASSSRTSAQETQYF	TGCGCCAGCAGCTCACGGACTAGCGCCCAAGAGACCCAGTACTTC	TRBJ2-5	TRBD2	once	TRBV5-1	15
CASSSTGIYEQYF	TGTGCCAGCAGCTCGACAGGGATCTACGAGCAGTACTTC	TRBJ2-7	TRBD1	.	TRBV5-8	13
CASGSVADTQYF	TGTGCCAGCGGGAGTGTGGCAGATACGCAGTATTTT	TRBJ2-3	.	few	TRBV2	12
CASSLGGGTETQYF	TGTGCCAGTAGTCTCGGGGGAGGGACAGAGACCCAGTACTTC	TRBJ2-5	TRBD2	.	TRBV19	14
CASSLGQGGNIQYF	TGCGCCAGCAGCTTGGGGCAGGGGGGAAACATTCAGTACTTC	TRBJ2-4	.	.	TRBV5-1	14
CASSYTGGRYGYTF	TGCGCCAGCAGCTACACAGGGGGCAGATATGGCTACACCTTC	TRBJ1-2	TRBD1	few	TRBV5-1	14
CASSPTAGGRQPQHF	TGTGCCAGTAGTCCTACCGCGGGGGGCAGACAGCCCCAGCATTTT	TRBJ1-5	.	.	TRBV19	15
CASSGPTGELAKNIQYF	TGTGCCAGCAGCGGCCCGACAGGGGAATTAGCCAAAAACATTCAGTACTTC	TRBJ2-4	TRBD1	.	TRBV5-4	17
CASRPSGEETQYF	TGTGCCAGCAGGCCTAGCGGTGAAGAGACCCAGTACTTC	TRBJ2-5	TRBD2	.	TRBV6-6	13
CASSPSLGAGRYNEQFF	TGTGCCAGCAGCCCCTCTTTGGGAGCGGGACGGTACAATGAGCAGTTCTTC	TRBJ2-1	TRBD2	.	TRBV7-8	17
CASSERRSTDTQYF	TGCGCCAGCAGTGAGCGGCGGAGCACAGATACGCAGTATTTT	TRBJ2-3	.	once	TRBV10-1	14
CASSEAGTSGRAATQYF	TGTGCCAGCAGTGAAGCAGGGACTAGCGGGAGGGCCGCTACGCAGTATTTT	TRBJ2-3	TRBD2	.	TRBV6-1	17
CASSSTGNEAFF	TGTGCCAGCAGCTCCACAGGAAATGAAGCTTTCTTT	TRBJ1-1	.	.	TRBV11-3	12
CASSEGRVRSAEAFF	TGTGCCAGCAGCGAAGGCAGGGTACGGTCAGCTGAAGCTTTCTTT	TRBJ1-1	.	.	TRBV13	15
CASSPQARGETQYF	TGTGCCAGCAGCCCCCAGGCGCGAGGGGAGACCCAGTACTTC	TRBJ2-5	.	few	TRBV6-5	14
CASSVEGRGEGTQYF	TGTGCCAGCAGCGTAGAAGGGAGGGGCGAAGGGACCCAGTACTTC	TRBJ2-5	TRBD2	few	TRBV9	15
CASSPPLREQFF	TGTGCCAGCAGCCCCCCTTTGCGTGAGCAGTTCTTC	TRBJ2-1	.	.	TRBV7-9	12
CASRGSGDRTNYGYTF	TGTGCCAGCAGGGGATCAGGGGACAGGACAAACTATGGCTACACCTTC	TRBJ1-2	TRBD1	.	TRBV27	16
CAWSVLYRGPTYEQYF	TGTGCCTGGAGTGTACTTTACAGGGGGCCCACCTACGAGCAGTACTTC	TRBJ2-7	TRBD1	.	TRBV30	16
CASSYRTSGGKNIQYF	TGTGCCAGCAGCTACCGGACTAGCGGGGGCAAAAACATTCAGTACTTC	TRBJ2-4	TRBD2	.	TRBV5-6	16
CASSLVRVGGPQETQYF	TGTGCCAGCAGCTTGGTCCGAGTGGGAGGGCCTCAAGAGACCCAGTACTTC	TRBJ2-5	TRBD2	.	TRBV7-9	17
CAWSVLAGGTGELFF	TGTGCCTGGAGTGTATTAGCGGGAGGCACCGGGGAGCTGTTTTTT	TRBJ2-2	TRBD2	.	TRBV30	15
CASSTPGLAGDTGELFF	TGTGCCAGTAGTACTCCGGGACTAGCGGGGGACACCGGGGAGCTGTTTTTT	TRBJ2-2	TRBD2	.	TRBV19	17
CASSSGTQGWPYEQYF	TGTGCCAGCAGCTCCGGGACCCAGGGGTGGCCCTACGAGCAGTACTTC	TRBJ2-7	.	few	TRBV5-4	16
CASRATPGSYEQYF	TGTGCCAGTAGGGCAACCCCGGGCTCCTACGAGCAGTACTTC	TRBJ2-7	.	.	TRBV19	14
CASSVSGEPQETQYF	TGTGCCAGCAGCGTTAGCGGGGAACCCCAAGAGACCCAGTACTTC	TRBJ2-5	TRBD2	.	TRBV7-7	15
CATGAGGVHNEQFF	TGTGCCACGGGGGCGGGAGGAGTCCACAATGAGCAGTTCTTC	TRBJ2-1	TRBD2	few	TRBV30	14
CASSPHVGGQGWYGYTF	TGTGCCAGCAGCCCTCATGTGGGGGGACAGGGGTGGTATGGCTACACCTTC	TRBJ1-2	TRBD1	.	TRBV11-2	17
CASSMGQMNTEAFF	TGTGCCAGTAGTATGGGGCAGATGAACACTGAAGCTTTCTTT	TRBJ1-1	.	.	TRBV19	14
CASQHGTTYEQYF	TGTGCCAGTCAACACGGGACAACCTACGAGCAGTACTTC	TRBJ2-7	.	.	TRBV28	13
CASSFLAAYNEQFF	TGTGCCAGCAGCTTTTTAGCGGCGTACAATGAGCAGTTCTTC	TRBJ2-1	.	.	TRBV5-6	14
CASQPSGSGSEQYF	TGTGCCAGCCAACCTAGCGGGAGTGGCAGCGAGCAGTACTTC	TRBJ2-7	TRBD2	.	TRBV19	14
CASSPRVSGNTIYF	TGTGCCAGCAGTCCTCGGGTCTCTGGAAACACCATATATTTT	TRBJ1-3	.	few	TRBV27	14
CASSQRLAGGPYEQYF	TGCGCCAGCAGCCAAAGGTTGGCGGGAGGCCCCTACGAGCAGTACTTC	TRBJ2-7	TRBD2	.	TRBV4-1	16
CASSAARGSTDTQYF	TGTGCCAGCAGTGCCGCCCGCGGGAGCACAGATACGCAGTATTTT	TRBJ2-3	.	.	TRBV28	15
CASSQDWEAGYEQYF	TGTGCCAGCAGCCAAGATTGGGAGGCGGGGTACGAGCAGTACTTC	TRBJ2-7	.	few	TRBV4-2	15
CASSLATGSPGSTDTQYF	TGTGCCAGCAGCTTAGCTACCGGCAGCCCGGGGAGCACAGATACGCAGTATTTT	TRBJ2-3	.	.	TRBV7-6	18
CASSPPGLAGEGFF	TGTGCCAGCTCACCACCGGGACTAGCGGGAGAGGGGTTCTTC	TRBJ2-1	TRBD2	.	TRBV18	14
CASSPARTNNEQFF	TGTGCCAGCTCACCTGCCCGGACTAACAATGAGCAGTTCTTC	TRBJ2-1	.	once	TRBV18	14
CASRSLLGAGADTQYF	TGTGCCAGCAGGTCCCTCTTGGGAGCAGGGGCAGATACGCAGTATTTT	TRBJ2-3	.	few	TRBV6-4	16
CATSSTGENIQYF	TGTGCCACCAGCAGTACAGGGGAAAACATTCAGTACTTC	TRBJ2-4	TRBD1	few	TRBV15	13
CASNPEPRLTGFGYTF	TGTGCCAGCAACCCCGAGCCCCGCCTGACAGGGTTTGGCTACACCTTC	TRBJ1-2	TRBD1	.	TRBV28	16
CAISESGDLVVGYTF	TGTGCCATCAGTGAGTCCGGGGATTTGGTCGTGGGCTACACCTTC	TRBJ1-2	.	few	TRBV10-3	15
CASSLQSTGELFF	TGTGCCAGCAGCTTACAGTCCACCGGGGAGCTGTTTTTT	TRBJ2-2	.	once	TRBV7-2	13
CASSPVALTNYGYTF	TGTGCCAGCTCACCGGTTGCCCTAACGAACTATGGCTACACCTTC	TRBJ1-2	.	.	TRBV18	15
CASSGRQGDTEAFF	TGTGCCAGCAGTGGTAGACAGGGGGACACTGAAGCTTTCTTT	TRBJ1-1	TRBD1	.	TRBV6-1	14
CASSYSIPSEAYEQYF	TGTGCCAGCAGTTACTCGATACCTAGCGAGGCCTACGAGCAGTACTTC	TRBJ2-7	.	.	TRBV6-5	16
CASSLAIAAPYNEQFF	TGCGCCAGCAGCTTGGCGATAGCGGCCCCCTACAATGAGCAGTTCTTC	TRBJ2-1	.	.	TRBV5-1	16
CASSFPGQSNYGYTF	TGTGCCAGCAGTTTCCCCGGACAGTCCAACTATGGCTACACCTTC	TRBJ1-2	.	.	TRBV6-6	15
CASSGTSGNTGELFF	TGCGCCAGCAGCGGGACTAGCGGGAACACCGGGGAGCTGTTTTTT	TRBJ2-2	TRBD2	.	TRBV10-1	15
CASSLVRAVLEQYF	TGTGCCAGCAGCTTAGTGAGGGCCGTACTCGAGCAGTACTTC	TRBJ2-7	.	.	TRBV11-2	14
CASSETPPGFDEQYF	TGTGCCAGCAGTGAAACCCCCCCAGGGTTCGACGAGCAGTACTTC	TRBJ2-7	.	once	TRBV6-1	15
CASSSTTGDANYGYTF	TGTGCCAGCTCATCGACCACAGGGGACGCTAACTATGGCTACACCTTC	TRBJ1-2	TRBD1	.	TRBV18	16
CASSDPSASGREDTQYF	TGTGCCAGCAGTGATCCCAGTGCTAGCGGGAGGGAAGATACGCAGTATTTT	TRBJ2-3	TRBD2	.	TRBV25-1	17
CASSPGTGGRANVLTF	TGTGCCAGCAGTCCAGGGACAGGGGGGAGGGCCAACGTCCTGACTTTC	TRBJ2-6	TRBD1	.	TRBV27	16